This TCR beta chain was identified during a study of blood T cell repertoires in COVID-19. As for the study in general: Whether acute or convalescent, the COVID-19 samples came from the United States, Italy and Spain. In each case, the material was cDNA or gDNA derived from T cells, B-cell-depleted T cells, or PBMCs.

The count of this clone is one. The CDR3 extends over 14 amino acids. V lost 7 bases to trimming and J lost 7 bases, with 19 bases between them. The germline V gene has CDR1 MNHEY and CDR2 SVGAGI. In the source study's methods: Quantification of nucleated cells was approximated via reference gene primer amplification. The table came from immunoSEQ multiplex PCR; TCRdb's copy has only in-frame clones and leaves some out. The DNA was the basis for D and trimming; V, J and clone size are from that table. The profile shows about 65,000 clones, approximately 78% of them singletons. This chain links TRBV6-5 with TRBJ2-5; D is possibly TRBD2 (7 bases). Sequences were obtained from peripheral blood. The source of this sequence is a man aged 80 or over with acute or convalescent COVID-19. The CDR3 sequence is CASISGGLPRTQYF. In nucleotides, the CDR3 is TGTGCCAGCATTTCCGGGGGGCTTCCAAGGACCCAGTACTTC.